The 19 T cell receptor beta chains presented below share a single source sample, sequenced in a study of cytomegalovirus exposure and HLA in healthy donors. The protocol was immunoSEQ multiplex PCR, while the TCRdb copy is restricted to in-frame clones and leaves out a portion. Of about 130,000 clones listed, under 90% were seen once; the top ten hold 3% to 3.5%. Sequencing input: PBMCs. Receptors were obtained from a man aged 25-45 years in good health and CMV-seronegative.

This chain links TRBV29-1 with TRBJ1-1, with 7 bases identical to TRBD1. Unmatched junction bases numbered 7, after V lost 6 bases and J lost 6 bases. Germline CDR1 SQVTM, CDR2 ANQGSEA. This CDR3 has 12 amino acids. CDR3 nucleotides: TGCAGCGTCGCGACAGGGCGATCTGAAGCTTTCTTT. Protein: CSVATGRSEAFF.

V and J are TRBV18 and TRBJ1-5, with TRBD1 matching over 7 bases. Losses at the gene ends were 2 bases for V and 0 bases for J; bases not matched to a gene: 7. Germline loops: CDR1 KGHSH, CDR2 LQKENI. This CDR3 contains 17 residues. The CDR3 protein is CASSPSGTVYSNQPQHF. DNA for the CDR3: TGTGCCAGCTCACCATCCGGGACAGTGTATAGCAATCAGCCCCAGCATTTT.

This chain links TRBV27 with TRBJ2-7; TRBD1 agrees at 9 bases. Looked up from germline, CDR1 is MNHEY and CDR2 is SMNVEV (reference sequence). V trimming: 5 bases; J trimming: 2 bases; junction bases outside the gene matches: 7. This CDR3 contains 15 residues. CDR3 sequence: CASSPQTGGPYEQYF. CDR3 bases: TGTGCCAGCAGTCCACAGACAGGGGGGCCCTACGAGCAGTACTTC.

The chain joins TRBV7-2 to TRBJ2-1; 12 nucleotides agree with TRBD2. Losses at the gene ends were 5 bases for V and 6 bases for J; bases not matched to a gene: 5. This CDR3 comprises 15 residues. CDR1 and CDR2 (germline): SGHTA, FQGNSA. The DNA of the CDR3 is TGTGCCAGCAGCCGGACTAGCGGGGAGACCAATGAGCAGTTCTTC. This translates into CASSRTSGETNEQFF.

The J gene is TRBJ1-1, the V gene TRBV5-5; 7 nucleotides align to TRBD1. Losses at the gene ends were 2 bases for V and 0 bases for J; bases not matched to a gene: 4. The CDR3 consists of 15 residues. Germline V lookup: CDR1 SGHKS, CDR2 YYEKEE (reference sequence). The CDR3 region has the DNA TGTGCCAGCAGCTTAAGTACAGGGGTGAACACTGAAGCTTTCTTT. Protein sequence: CASSLSTGVNTEAFF.

As regards this clone: This sample includes further DNA sequences coding for the same CDR3. This chain joins TRBV29-1 and TRBJ1-1; 7 bases fit TRBD1. This CDR3 region has 13 residues. With V trimmed by 6 bases and J by 1 base, 5 bases remained unmatched. Germline V gene lookup returns CDR1 SQVTM and CDR2 ANQGSEA. This CDR3 reads CSVRTGGNTEAFF. For the CDR3, the DNA is TGCAGCGTCAGGACAGGCGGGAACACTGAAGCTTTCTTT.

The gene calls are TRBV11-1 and TRBJ2-7; 11 bases are shared with TRBD1. Trimming cost V 4 bases and J 6 bases; bases outside gene matches: 5. Germline CDR1 is SGHAT and CDR2 is FQDESV (reference sequence). This CDR3 comprises 14 residues. CDR3 sequence: CASSSWDRGFEQYF. CDR3 nucleotides: TGTGCCAGCAGCTCTTGGGACAGGGGGTTCGAGCAGTACTTC.

This clone was recorded a few times. This chain joins TRBV5-1 and TRBJ2-7; 7 nucleotides agree with TRBD1. This CDR3 comprises 14 residues. Germline CDR1 is SGHRS and CDR2 is YFSETQ. Losses at the gene ends were 0 bases for V and 4 bases for J; bases not matched to a gene: 4. This CDR3 is CASSLGGGKYEQYF. The CDR3 bases are TGCGCCAGCAGCTTGGGAGGGGGCAAATACGAGCAGTACTTC.

The rearrangement uses TRBV5-6 and TRBJ1-1; 9 bases are a match to TRBD1. V lost 1 base and J lost 5; bases outside the gene matches: 6. The CDR3 extends over 15 amino acids. Germline values: CDR1 SGHDT, CDR2 YYEEEE. CDR3 sequence (DNA): TGTGCCAGCAGCTTGTTGACAGGGGGTGTTACTGAAGCTTTCTTT. It is translated as CASSLLTGGVTEAFF.

The chain uses TRBV6-1 and TRBJ1-5; D remains ambiguous. The CDR3 is 13 amino acids. The germline V gene encodes CDR1 MNHNS and CDR2 SASEGT. The V end was cut by 1 base, the J end by 5 bases, with 6 bases between. In nucleotides, the CDR3 is TGTGCCAGCAGTGAAGGGCGGGATCAGCCCCAGCATTTT. Translated: CASSEGRDQPQHF.

The rearrangement joins TRBV18 to TRBJ2-3; TRBD1 matches 7 bases. The CDR3 runs to 14 residues. Germline V gene sequence: CDR1 KGHSH, CDR2 LQKENI. V was pared by 5 bases and J by 4 bases, with 6 bases of the junction left unmatched. CDR3 in amino acids: CASSATGRPDTQYF. The DNA of the CDR3 is TGTGCCAGCTCAGCGACAGGGAGACCAGATACGCAGTATTTT.

The V gene is TRBV7-9, the J gene TRBJ1-2; D is perhaps TRBD1 (6 bases). CDR1 and CDR2 (germline): SEHNR, FQNEAQ (reference sequence). Trimming took off 5 bases at V and 5 bases at J, with 18 bases between the two ends. This CDR3 comprises 15 residues. DNA of the CDR3: TGTGCCAGCAGCCCGATCACAGGGATCCGGTATGGCTACACCTTC. Encoded protein: CASSPITGIRYGYTF.

The chain employs TRBV29-1 and TRBJ2-1; 10 bases are a match to TRBD2. V gave up 5 bases and J gave up 0 bases; unmatched junction bases: 4. The CDR3 has 15 residues. Germline V CDR1 and CDR2: SQVTM, ANQGSEA. The CDR3 nucleotides are TGCAGCGTTCCCTCTAGCGGGGGCTCCTACAATGAGCAGTTCTTC. It codes for CSVPSSGGSYNEQFF.

This rearrangement joins TRBV2 to TRBJ2-5, with TRBD1 as a possible D gene (7 bases). Germline values: CDR1 SNHLY, CDR2 FYNNEI. CDR3 length: 14 amino acids. The ends were cut back, 4 bases at V and 5 bases at J, with 14 bases in the middle. The CDR3 protein is CASSARGAWETQYF. In DNA form, the CDR3 reads TGTGCCAGCAGTGCCAGGGGGGCATGGGAGACCCAGTACTTC.

This chain connects TRBV28 to TRBJ1-5, with D hard to call. The CDR3 is 15 residues long. Germline V gene data show CDR1 as MDHEN and CDR2 as SYDVKM. The germline V and J ends were trimmed by 2 bases and 1 base, with 9 bases remaining between them. This CDR3 is CASSLIQASNQPQHF. The CDR3 nucleotides read TGTGCCAGCAGTTTAATCCAGGCAAGCAATCAGCCCCAGCATTTT.

The gene calls are TRBV18 and TRBJ1-1, with TRBD1 matching 8 bases. The CDR3 is 16 amino acids. CDR1 is KGHSH and CDR2 is LQKENI in the germline V gene. J was trimmed by 2 bases and V by 3 bases; bases with no gene match: 8. CDR3 region: CASSPTDRAANTEAFF. In DNA, the CDR3 is TGTGCCAGCTCACCGACGGACAGGGCCGCAAACACTGAAGCTTTCTTT.

The chain joins TRBV4-3 to TRBJ1-5, with D perhaps TRBD1 (5 bases). The CDR3 has 16 amino acids. V was shortened by 0 bases and J by 11 bases, with 20 bases between the two germline ends. Germline V gene sequence: CDR1 LGHNA, CDR2 YSLEER. CDR3 residues: CASSQDITAGRRTQHF. CDR3 bases: TGCGCCAGCAGCCAAGATATTACGGCGGGGCGTCGGACCCAGCATTTT.

CDR3 residues: CASSPGGAQETQYF. In DNA form, the CDR3 reads TGTGCCAGCTCACCGGGAGGGGCTCAAGAGACCCAGTACTTC. The chain employs TRBV18 and TRBJ2-5; TRBD2 aligns across 7 bases. The V gene's germline CDR1 is KGHSH and CDR2 LQKENI. CDR3 length equals 14 residues. V dropped 3 bases and J dropped 2; count of bases not matched to a gene: 3.

The chain has TRBV19 and TRBJ2-4, with D uncertain. Germline values: CDR1 LNHDA, CDR2 SQIVND (reference sequence). This CDR3 has 12 amino acids. V shed 11 bases and J shed 1 base, with 9 bases lying between them. This CDR3 reads CAVSGAKNIQYF. CDR3 nucleotide sequence: TGTGCCGTATCCGGGGCCAAAAACATTCAGTACTTC.